This T cell receptor beta chain was sequenced during a study of blood T cell repertoires in COVID-19 (TCRdb year 2020). For the study in its entirety: Samples from collaborators originated in the United States, Italy and Spain and spanned both the acute and convalescent phases of COVID-19. A de-identified subject ID, COVID-19 status, age in years and sex were almost always included in the sample metadata. The dataset comprised deeply sampled blood TCRbeta repertoires from subjects exposed to, actively infected with, or recovered from COVID-19. The repertoires were released in a freely available public database meant as a resource for research on the immune response to SARS-CoV-2. The samples were drawn from the first 160 participants of the ongoing ImmuneRACE study and from some 1,300 subjects provided by 6 global collaborators. Where HLA class I and class II types were available, the types were taken from metadata supplied by the sample provider, not from assay-based typing. The prospective study material was composed of cDNA or gDNA derived from T cells, B-cell-depleted T cells, or PBMCs.

V is cut back by 10 bases and J by 7 bases, with 5 bases in the junction unmatched. Per the germline V gene, SNHLY is the CDR1 and FYNNEI is the CDR2. Counted from cysteine to phenylalanine, this CDR3 has 12 amino acids. The entry retains the CDR3 DNA only, 36 bases that are in frame from base 1. Collaborating institutions collected whole blood in K2EDTA tubes following their own protocols. For TCRbeta analysis, collaborators shipped samples as frozen whole blood, isolated PBMCs, or DNA extracted from either of those sample types. Note on this clone: Its antigen has not been determined. Base qualities are not at hand, and no much larger clone is one base apart.

The immunoSEQ Assay, a bias-controlled multiplex PCR, was used to amplify TCRbeta CDR3 regions from genomic DNA. The paper's processing steps were these. The number of nucleated cells in each sample was estimated from the amplification of reference gene primers within the assay. Sequence reads were collapsed and filtered to measure the absolute abundance of every unique TCRbeta CDR3 rearrangement. Productive Simpson clonality was computed per sample as the square root of Simpson's diversity index over productive rearrangements. Held by TCRdb, this immuneACCESS table contains in-frame sequences only and omits some clones. Under half of the omission traces to an unresolved V gene where checked; the cause of the rest is unknown. V, J and clone size are those of that table, while D and trimming were read from the DNA. This sample comprises approximately 150,000 clones, approximately 80% of them detected only once. Together, the top ten hold just under 2% of the sample.

The paper as a whole reports these results and caveats: The quantity of clinical and demographic metadata differed by source and by participant and was supplied without curation.

This receptor was obtained from a woman aged 60-75 years with acute or convalescent COVID-19. The chain is made from TRBV2 and TRBJ2-1; 9 bases in between match TRBD1. The specimen sequenced was peripheral blood. Here the CDR3 is given as CATPGQGNEQFF. The DNA is as follows: TGTGCCACCCCGGGACAGGGAAATGAGCAGTTCTTC.